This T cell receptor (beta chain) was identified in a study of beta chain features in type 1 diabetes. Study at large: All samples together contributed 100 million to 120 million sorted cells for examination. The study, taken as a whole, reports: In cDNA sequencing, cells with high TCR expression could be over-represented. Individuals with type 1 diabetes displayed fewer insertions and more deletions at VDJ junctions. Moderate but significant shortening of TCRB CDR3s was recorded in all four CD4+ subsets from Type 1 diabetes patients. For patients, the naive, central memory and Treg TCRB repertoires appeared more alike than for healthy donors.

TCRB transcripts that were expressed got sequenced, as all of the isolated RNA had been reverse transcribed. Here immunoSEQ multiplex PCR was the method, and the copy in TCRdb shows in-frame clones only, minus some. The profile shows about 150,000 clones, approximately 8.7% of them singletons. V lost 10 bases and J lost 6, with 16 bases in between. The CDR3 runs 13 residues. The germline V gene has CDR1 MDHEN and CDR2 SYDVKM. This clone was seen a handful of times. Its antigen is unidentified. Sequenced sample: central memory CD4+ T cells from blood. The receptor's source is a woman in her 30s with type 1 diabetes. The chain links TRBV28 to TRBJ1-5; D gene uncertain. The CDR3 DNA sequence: TGTGCCACTTTACGGGAGCAAGGTCAGCCCCAGCATTTT. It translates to CATLREQGQPQHF.